A selection of T cell receptor beta chains follows, all from one sample in a study of blood T cell repertoires in COVID-19. Libraries were prepared by immunoSEQ multiplex PCR; TCRdb keeps only in-frame clonotypes and omits some of them. The data contain 200,000 to 250,000 clones, just under 85% of them singletons. Sequencing was carried out using PBMCs or T cells enriched from blood (not recorded which). Receptor source: a woman aged 40 to 55 with acute COVID-19. Each CDR3 is given with its conserved first and last residue. A D gene is named only where the DNA matches it firmly. Clone size is shown for a subset of rows, as once, few, many or a class of expanded clone.

d_call clone_size j_call v_call cdr3_aa cdr3_nt
TRBD1 once TRBJ1-2 TRBV27 CASSPYYRGELDGYTF TGTGCCAGCAGTCCTTACTACAGGGGGGAGTTGGATGGCTACACCTTC
TRBD1 . TRBJ1-2 TRBV3-1/TRBV3-2 CASSQGTGYGYTF TGTGCCAGCAGCCAAGGGACAGGGTATGGCTACACCTTC
TRBD2 . TRBJ2-1 TRBV27 CASWNLAGDYNEQFF TGTGCCAGCTGGAACCTAGCGGGGGATTACAATGAGCAGTTCTTC
TRBD2 . TRBJ2-3 TRBV5-6 CASSATSGGETQYF TGTGCCAGCAGCGCTACTAGCGGGGGTGAGACGCAGTATTTT
TRBD1 . TRBJ1-4 TRBV6-6 CASSHPGQGVSNEKLFF TGTGCCAGCAGTCACCCGGGACAGGGAGTCTCTAATGAAAAACTGTTTTTT
TRBD2 . TRBJ2-1 TRBV5-1 CASRTSGRYNEQFF TGCGCCAGCAGAACTAGCGGGAGGTACAATGAGCAGTTCTTC
. . TRBJ2-2 TRBV11-3 CASSYEGADTGELFF TGTGCCAGCAGCTACGAGGGAGCGGACACCGGGGAGCTGTTTTTT
. . TRBJ1-3 TRBV7-2 CASSLVFGGRPGNTIYF TGTGCCAGCAGCTTAGTATTCGGGGGGCGCCCTGGAAACACCATATATTTT
. . TRBJ1-2 TRBV7-9 CASSLGTTYGYTF TGTGCCAGCAGCTTAGGGACAACCTATGGCTACACCTTC
. . TRBJ2-7 TRBV6-5 CASSQPGGYEQYF TGTGCCAGCAGCCAACCGGGTGGCTACGAGCAGTACTTC
. . TRBJ2-7 TRBV6-6 CVCRDNAYEQYF TGTGTCTGCCGGGACAACGCCTACGAGCAGTACTTC
TRBD1 . TRBJ1-2 TRBV6-2/TRBV6-3 CASSLGTGHYGYTF TGTGCCAGCAGCCTTGGGACAGGTCACTATGGCTACACCTTC
. . TRBJ1-2 TRBV28 CASAPLGAPNYGYTF TGTGCCAGCGCCCCCCTAGGCGCCCCTAACTATGGCTACACCTTC
TRBD1 . TRBJ2-3 TRBV6-5 CASRQGPSTDTQYF TGTGCCAGCAGACAGGGGCCTAGCACAGATACGCAGTATTTT
. . TRBJ1-5 TRBV19 CASSIRLNQPQHF TGTGCCAGTAGTATTCGGTTAAATCAGCCCCAGCATTTT
. . TRBJ1-1 TRBV19 CASSIWGRSTEAFF TGTGCCAGTAGTATATGGGGGAGGAGCACTGAAGCTTTCTTT